The 17 T cell receptor beta chains presented below share a single source sample, sequenced in a study of long-term antiretroviral therapy in people with HIV. A v3.0 immunoSEQ assay was performed at survey level. Assay: immunoSEQ multiplex PCR; the TCRdb copy retains only in-frame clones and omits some. The sample lists around 19,000 clones, about four fifths occurring once. The specimen comprised unsorted PBMCs, sampled at the start of antiretroviral therapy. The receptors were sampled from a man aged 25 to 40 with HIV.

This chain links TRBV7-3 with TRBJ1-1, with D uncertain. Germline CDR1 and CDR2: SGHTA and FQGTGA. V lost 1 base, J lost 5 bases, and 8 bases lay in between. This CDR3 is built from 13 residues. The CDR3 loop reads CASSLSRETEAFF. In nucleotides, the CDR3 is TGTGCCAGCAGCTTAAGTAGGGAGACTGAAGCTTTCTTT. Variable domain in full (rest from reference TRBV7-3 and TRBJ1-1): GAGVSQTPSNKVTEKGKYVELRCDPISGHTALYWYRQSLGQGPEFLIYFQGTGAADDSGLPNDRFFAVRPEGSVSTLKIQRTERGDSAVYLCASSLSRETEAFFGQGTRLTVV.

V usage is TRBV18 and J usage is TRBJ2-3; no clear D. The germline V gene encodes CDR1 KGHSH and CDR2 LQKENI. Trimming took 2 bases from V and 2 from J, leaving 5 bases between them. This CDR3 is built from 13 residues. The CDR3 here is CASSPADTDTQYF. The CDR3 DNA follows: TGTGCCAGCTCACCAGCAGACACAGATACGCAGTATTTT.

This clone was seen just once. V is TRBV18 and J is TRBJ2-1; TRBD2 matches at 9 bases. The V segment lost 5 bases and the J segment 5 bases; nucleotides outside the gene matches: 1. CDR3 length equals 13 residues. Germline loops: CDR1 KGHSH, CDR2 LQKENI. The DNA of the CDR3 is TGTGCCAGCTCATTAGCGGGGGACAATGAGCAGTTCTTC. It encodes CASSLAGDNEQFF.

This chain links TRBV4-2 with TRBJ1-3; a possible D gene is TRBD1 (6 bases). CDR1 is LGHNA, CDR2 YNFKEQ, per germline. The length of the CDR3 is 19 residues. V shed 0 bases and J shed 0 bases, with 18 bases lying between them. The CDR3 DNA follows: TGTGCCAGCAGCCAAGAATTACAGGGTGGATACCACTCTGGAAACACCATATATTTT. Its protein product is CASSQELQGGYHSGNTIYF.

This rearrangement joins TRBV5-1 to TRBJ2-3, with D possibly TRBD2 on 7 matching bases. The germline CDR1 and CDR2 sequences are SGHRS and YFSETQ. The V and J ends lost 4 bases and 1 base respectively, with 16 bases between them. CDR3 length equals 16 residues. DNA of the CDR3: TGCGCCAGCAGCCTAATAGGGGGAGGGGGCACAGATACGCAGTATTTT. Amino acid sequence: CASSLIGGGGTDTQYF.

This sequence joins TRBV27 and TRBJ1-5, with 9 positions matching TRBD1. This CDR3 spans 16 amino acids. Germline-derived CDR1 and CDR2 are MNHEY and SMNVEV (reference sequence). The V gene end was trimmed by 4 bases and the J gene end by 5 bases; junction bases not matched to a gene: 9. The CDR3 DNA reads TGTGCCAGCAGTTCGTCCGGGACAGGGTATGATCAGCCCCAGCATTTT. It specifies CASSSSGTGYDQPQHF.

The rearrangement uses TRBV2 and TRBJ2-1, with D perhaps matching TRBD2 (7 bases). The V gene lost 2 bases and the J gene lost 3 bases, with 11 bases spanning the gap. Germline V gene lookup returns CDR1 SNHLY and CDR2 FYNNEI. The CDR3 is 15 amino acids. The CDR3 coding sequence is TGTGCCAGCAGTGAACCAGGGGACTACTACAATGAGCAGTTCTTC. Translating gives CASSEPGDYYNEQFF.

The rearrangement links TRBV28 to TRBJ2-5; D is undetermined. CDR1 and CDR2 (germline): MDHEN, SYDVKM. V lost 2 bases and J lost 5, with 21 bases in between. This CDR3 region has 17 residues. The DNA for the CDR3 is TGTGCCAGCAGTTTAAATAGAAGAAAAACGTCCGAGGAGACCCAGTACTTC. Protein product: CASSLNRRKTSEETQYF.

The CDR3 DNA is TGTGCCACTGCCGGGACAGGGACCCTCACAGATACGCAGTATTTT. Translation: CATAGTGTLTDTQYF. The chain links TRBV19 to TRBJ2-3; TRBD1 aligns across 9 bases. CDR1 and CDR2 (germline): LNHDA, SQIVND (reference sequence). The V segment lost 10 bases and the J segment 2 bases; nucleotides outside the gene matches: 10. The CDR3 sequence is 15 residues long.

V gene TRBV5-4 combines with J gene TRBJ2-3; perhaps TRBD1 as D (5 bases). Trimming removed 0 bases from V and 1 base from J, with 6 bases in between. Germline loops: CDR1 SGHNT, CDR2 YYREEE (reference sequence). This CDR3 spans 14 amino acids. The DNA for the CDR3 is TGTGCCAGCAGCTTGGAAGGGGGCACAGATACGCAGTATTTT. Its translation: CASSLEGGTDTQYF.

The chain is built from TRBV7-2 and TRBJ1-1; D is uncertain. Trimming stripped 1 base from V and 1 base from J, with 7 bases between. The length of the CDR3 is 14 residues. CDR1 is SGHTA, CDR2 FQGNSA, per germline. For the CDR3, the DNA is TGTGCCAGCAGCTTAGTATGGCAGAACACTGAAGCTTTCTTT. Amino acids: CASSLVWQNTEAFF.

This clone qualifies as medium-sized. One junction end disagrees with the germline gene, perhaps due to a read error. The chain has TRBV5-1 and TRBJ1-2; tentative D call: TRBD1 (6 bases). Germline lookup yields CDR1 SGHRS and CDR2 YFSETQ. The CDR3 length is 15 residues. The DNA of the CDR3 is TGCGCCAGCAGATTGGGGGGCACCACTAACTATGGCTACACCTTC. Encoded protein: CASRLGGTTNYGYTF.

The chain is built from TRBV4-3 and TRBJ2-7; D assignment may be TRBD1 or TRBD2 (5 bases each). Germline CDR1 LGHNA, CDR2 YSLEER. The CDR3 extends over 16 amino acids. V lost 5 bases and J lost 4, with 21 bases in between. For the CDR3, the DNA is TGCGCCAGCAGCATCCACCTTCGGGGCGGCGAATACGAGCAGTACTTC. Translating it yields CASSIHLRGGEYEQYF.

This clone was detected only once. The chain recombines TRBV4-3 with TRBJ2-1, with 10 bases matching TRBD1. The CDR3 has 16 amino acids. The J segment lost 1 base and the V segment lost 3 bases, leaving 3 bases of the junction unmatched. Germline CDR1 is LGHNA and CDR2 is YSLEER. The CDR3, as DNA: TGCGCCAGCAGCCAGGACAGGGGGATATCCTACAATGAGCAGTTCTTC. It is translated as CASSQDRGISYNEQFF.

The genes are TRBV19 and TRBJ2-2; 13 nucleotides line up with TRBD2. Germline lookup yields CDR1 LNHDA and CDR2 SQIVND (reference sequence). V was pared by 1 base and J by 1 base, with 0 bases of the junction left unmatched. The length of the CDR3 is 17 residues. The CDR3 loop reads CASSIGLAGGNTGELFF. The CDR3 bases are TGTGCCAGTAGTATAGGACTAGCGGGGGGGAACACCGGGGAGCTGTTTTTT. Variable domain in full (rest from reference TRBV19 and TRBJ2-2): DGGITQSPKYLFRKEGQNVTLSCEQNLNHDAMYWYRQDPGQGLRLIYYSQIVNDFQKGDIAEGYSVSREKKESFPLTVTSAQKNPTAFYLCASSIGLAGGNTGELFFGEGSRLTVL.

This chain connects TRBV11-2 to TRBJ2-1; 12 positions agree with TRBD2. The CDR3 covers 18 residues. Germline-derived CDR1 and CDR2 are SGHAT and FQNNGV. J was trimmed by 7 bases and V by 7 bases; bases with no gene match: 17. The CDR3 reads CASNEPRLAGGPRNEQFF. Written as DNA, the CDR3 is TGTGCCAGCAATGAGCCTCGGCTAGCGGGAGGGCCGAGGAATGAGCAGTTCTTC. The complete variable domain, with remaining parts taken from reference TRBV11-2 and TRBJ2-1, reads EAGVAQSPRYKIIEKRQSVAFWCNPISGHATLYWYQQILGQGPKLLIQFQNNGVVDDSQLPKDRFSAERLKGVDSTLKIQPAKLEDSAVYLCASNEPRLAGGPRNEQFFGPGTRLTVL.

This chain joins TRBV19 and TRBJ2-7, with D possibly being TRBD2 (6 bases). This CDR3 has 15 amino acids. Germline CDR1 is LNHDA and CDR2 is SQIVND (reference sequence). The ends were cut back, 3 bases at V and 2 bases at J, with 14 bases in the middle. The CDR3 spells CASSILGGGPYEQYF. CDR3 coding DNA: TGTGCCAGTAGTATTCTGGGGGGAGGTCCCTACGAGCAGTACTTC.